These T cell receptor beta chains were read from a single sample in a study of CD8+CD57+ T cells in acquired aplastic anemia. TCRdb used MiXCR to reprocess the reads, holding one entry per CDR3 protein. The repertoire holds around 250,000 distinct CDR3 sequences, with 45% to 70% as singletons. Sequencing input: sorted CD4+, CD8+, or CD8+CD57+ T cells (not recorded which) from PBMCs. The receptor source for this set is a human donor with severe aplastic anemia or a healthy control (not recorded which). The conserved cysteine and the conserved F or W are not part of the CDR3 here. Fields, in order: V gene, D gene, CDR3 protein. A D gene is named only where the DNA matches it firmly.

V: TRBV3-1
D: -
CDR3: ASSHRLGLDDTGELF

V: TRBV5-6
D: -
CDR3: ASSEGFGRNTEAF

V: TRBV9
D: -
CDR3: ASSGGPGDGLYEQY

V: TRBV5-1
D: TRBD1
CDR3: ASSPATGQGGLYEQY

V: TRBV19
D: -
CDR3: ASSLRDSGLGDTQY

V: TRBV18
D: TRBD1
CDR3: ASSPALRTGAPNTEAF

V: TRBV6-1
D: TRBD2
CDR3: ASSEGGGTSGITQY

V: TRBV6-1
D: TRBD2
CDR3: ASNPGGQETQY

V: TRBV20-1
D: -
CDR3: SVRVSSYEQY

V: TRBV9
D: -
CDR3: ASSPQTVTGELF

V: TRBV7-2
D: TRBD2
CDR3: ASSVRTSGGAWGSNEQF

V: TRBV2
D: TRBD1
CDR3: ASRGTGGGIGYEQY

V: TRBV7-2
D: -
CDR3: ASSLHPGSEEGGELF

V: TRBV7-9
D: -
CDR3: ASSSQGRTQY

V: TRBV5-6
D: TRBD2
CDR3: ASSLGAGLVIDTQY

V: TRBV13
D: -
CDR3: ASSLVGFGETQY

V: TRBV4-3
D: -
CDR3: ASSPGAATPYEQY

V: TRBV7-8
D: -
CDR3: ASSLRDFLSYEQY

V: TRBV5-1
D: -
CDR3: ASSLDTMPYEQY

V: TRBV11-2
D: -
CDR3: ASSLGGGKNIQY

V: TRBV29-1
D: -
CDR3: SVEGHAKAKGYT

V: TRBV7-2
D: TRBD2
CDR3: ASSFPLSGKNTGELF

V: TRBV19
D: TRBD1
CDR3: ASRKGTGALGANVLT

V: TRBV2
D: TRBD1
CDR3: ASSGGGFSNQPQH

V: TRBV7-9
D: -
CDR3: ASSLGQDQPQH

V: TRBV6-6
D: -
CDR3: ASSYSGAGTEAF

V: TRBV19
D: -
CDR3: ASSMGGYEQY

V: TRBV12-5
D: -
CDR3: ASGSPREEPNTGELF

V: TRBV29-1
D: TRBD2
CDR3: SVVSGGRSETQY

V: TRBV3-1
D: -
CDR3: ASTPGEVDTQY

V: TRBV20-1
D: TRBD1
CDR3: SARGGGTGTYEQY

V: TRBV6-1
D: TRBD1
CDR3: ASSGWGQYTDTQY

V: TRBV24-1
D: TRBD1
CDR3: ATRGGGISNTEAF

V: TRBV10-1
D: TRBD1
CDR3: ASTPGTGVYNEQF

V: TRBV20-1
D: TRBD1
CDR3: SAGTGDYEQY

V: TRBV6-5
D: TRBD1
CDR3: ASISTGAITEAL

V: TRBV19
D: -
CDR3: ASSIDRTSTDTQY

V: TRBV7-3
D: -
CDR3: ASSWQPNTEAF

V: TRBV30
D: -
CDR3: AWRESGKLF

V: TRBV6-2/TRBV6-3
D: -
CDR3: ASSTPGAF

V: TRBV29-1
D: TRBD1
CDR3: QLKRGQNQQSSYEQY

V: TRBV20-1
D: -
CDR3: SASSLRHPTDTQY

V: TRBV5-6
D: TRBD1
CDR3: ASTIQGDLVGNEKLF

V: TRBV20-1
D: TRBD1
CDR3: SAREGQGLGYT

V: TRBV14
D: -
CDR3: ASSQVGVSSYEQY

V: TRBV25-1
D: -
CDR3: ASREDNSYEQY

V: TRBV2
D: -
CDR3: ASQEAGGTDTQY

V: TRBV20-1
D: TRBD2
CDR3: SARDPAGDGGYEQY

V: TRBV7-9
D: -
CDR3: ASSLGAGRPGELF

V: TRBV30
D: -
CDR3: ACKGYNSPLH

V: TRBV29-1
D: TRBD2
CDR3: SVGGGLYEQY

V: TRBV2
D: -
CDR3: ASMAGVASPLH

V: TRBV20-1
D: TRBD1
CDR3: SALDRGYTDTQY